These 32 T cell receptor beta chains were sequenced from one sample in a study of OX40 agonist ivuxolimab in advanced cancers. Receptors were amplified or captured by the immunoSEQ multiplex PCR assay. The source is immuneACCESS, and TCRdb retained only in-frame sequences with V and J called. Part of the clones is not carried over; for the studies checked, unresolved V genes explain less than half of this, and the remainder is unexplained. The sample table contains 70,000 or so clones; only one count was recorded for over 60% of them. Jointly, the top ten make up approximately 2.1% of the sample. Sequencing was performed on CD4+ or CD8+ T cells sorted from blood, taken in a trial of the OX40 agonist ivuxolimab. Source of these receptors: an adult with an advanced solid tumor such as melanoma, head and neck, liver or kidney cancer.

The gene calls are TRBV15 and TRBJ1-2, with 7 bases aligning to TRBD1. Germline assignment: CDR1 LNHNV and CDR2 YYDKDF (reference sequence). The CDR3 length is 15 residues. J lost 6 bases, V lost 0 bases, and 7 bases had no gene match. CDR3: CATSRDQGERDGYTF. The DNA of the CDR3 is TGTGCCACCAGCAGAGACCAGGGGGAAAGGGATGGCTACACCTTC. Together with reference TRBV15 and TRBJ1-2, the CDR3 gives the full variable domain: DAMVIQNPRYQVTQFGKPVTLSCSQTLNHNVMYWYQQKSSQAPKLLFHYYDKDFNNEADTPDNFQSRRPNTSFCFLDIRSPGLGDTAMYLCATSRDQGERDGYTFGSGTRLTVV.

The CDR3 spells CASTDRGAQPQHF. CDR3 nucleotides: TGTGCCAGTACAGACAGGGGTGCTCAGCCCCAGCATTTT. V and J are TRBV19 and TRBJ1-5; 8 nucleotides match TRBD1. The germline V gene encodes CDR1 LNHDA and CDR2 SQIVND (reference sequence). The V segment lost 7 bases and the J segment 6 bases; nucleotides outside the gene matches: 5. This CDR3 is 13 amino acids long.

V and J are TRBV4-1 and TRBJ1-3; TRBD1 is a possible D gene (5 bases). There are 16 residues in the CDR3. CDR1 is MGHRA and CDR2 is YSYEKL in the germline V gene. Trimming took 0 bases from V and 2 from J, leaving 11 bases between them. CDR3 nucleotide sequence: TGCGCCAGCAGCCAAGATTGGAGGGGAGCTGGAAACACCATATATTTT. Amino acids: CASSQDWRGAGNTIYF.

The chain is built from TRBV5-1 and TRBJ2-5, with 11 bases aligning to TRBD2. With 4 bases clipped from V and 2 bases from J, the junction kept 16 bases outside the gene matches. Per the germline V gene, CDR1 is SGHRS and CDR2 is YFSETQ. The CDR3 has 19 amino acids. The CDR3 region has the DNA TGCGCCAGCAGCCCCACCCCTCTAGCGGGGGGAAGATTACAAGAGACCCAGTACTTC. Its translation is CASSPTPLAGGRLQETQYF.

The V gene is TRBV15, the J gene TRBJ2-3, with a weak D call TRBD2 (5 bases). CDR1 is LNHNV, CDR2 YYDKDF, per germline (reference sequence). V was clipped by 5 bases and J by 8 bases, with 17 bases between them. The CDR3 sequence is 14 residues long. The chain's CDR3 is CATSPTRGLSTQYF. The CDR3 nucleotides are TGTGCCACCAGCCCCACTAGAGGGCTTAGTACGCAGTATTTT.

The J gene is TRBJ2-7, the V gene TRBV28; D may be TRBD1 or TRBD2 (6 bases each). Germline loops: CDR1 MDHEN, CDR2 SYDVKM. The V and J ends lost 4 bases and 5 bases respectively, with 21 bases between them. This CDR3 comprises 16 residues. The CDR3 nucleotides read TGTGCCAGCAGTTCTTCCTTTCCGGGGGCAAAAGACGAGCAGTACTTC. Translation: CASSSSFPGAKDEQYF.

The J gene is TRBJ2-7, the V gene TRBV2, with D maybe TRBD1 (5 bases). Trimming took 4 bases from V and 7 from J, leaving 20 bases between them. The CDR3 consists of 15 residues. Germline V gene data show CDR1 as SNHLY and CDR2 as FYNNEI. The CDR3 is CASSAQGTPWIEQYF. Written as DNA, the CDR3 is TGTGCCAGCAGTGCGCAGGGAACCCCCTGGATTGAGCAGTACTTC.

The genes are TRBV5-1 and TRBJ2-5; 8 nucleotides match TRBD2. Germline lookup yields CDR1 SGHRS and CDR2 YFSETQ. Trimming cost V 0 bases and J 5 bases; bases outside gene matches: 9. This CDR3 is 16 amino acids long. The chain's CDR3 is CASSLVGSGMVETQYF. The CDR3 DNA sequence: TGCGCCAGCAGCTTGGTTGGTAGCGGGATGGTGGAGACCCAGTACTTC.

The chain couples TRBV6-6 to TRBJ1-6; D uncertain. CDR3 length: 15 amino acids. Trimming took off 7 bases at V and 5 bases at J, with 15 bases between the two ends. Germline V gene lookup returns CDR1 MNHNY and CDR2 SVGAGI (reference sequence). The chain's CDR3 is CASTTAGQDNSPLHF. The CDR3 DNA reads TGTGCCAGCACCACGGCCGGTCAGGATAATTCACCCCTCCACTTT.

The chain links TRBV2 to TRBJ2-7; D is possibly TRBD2 (5 bases). From germline, CDR1 is SNHLY and CDR2 FYNNEI. V was clipped by 0 bases and J by 4 bases, with 19 bases between them. CDR3 size: 17 residues. The CDR3 DNA is TGTGCCAGCAGTGAAGCGCGGGCATCTCGCCGGACGTACGAGCAGTACTTC. This sequence encodes CASSEARASRRTYEQYF.

This rearrangement joins TRBV19 to TRBJ2-2; either TRBD1 or TRBD2 may supply D (5 bases each). The CDR3 extends over 18 amino acids. Germline V gene data show CDR1 as LNHDA and CDR2 as SQIVND (reference sequence). V was clipped by 10 bases and J by 1 base, with 25 bases between them. CDR3: CAISSPRGATGNTGELFF. CDR3 sequence (DNA): TGTGCCATAAGCTCCCCACGAGGGGCGACGGGGAACACCGGGGAGCTGTTTTTT.

The rearrangement uses TRBV7-9 and TRBJ1-1; 9 bases map to TRBD1. Losses at the gene ends were 3 bases for V and 3 bases for J; bases not matched to a gene: 2. Germline-derived CDR1 and CDR2 are SEHNR and FQNEAQ (reference sequence). The CDR3 has 14 residues. The CDR3 loop reads CASSLGQGDTEAFF. The CDR3 coding sequence is TGTGCCAGCAGCTTGGGACAGGGTGACACTGAAGCTTTCTTT.

Here the CDR3 DNA reads TGCGCCAGCAGCCAAGACCCAGGGAGTGGAAACACCATATATTTT. This encodes CASSQDPGSGNTIYF. This rearrangement joins TRBV4-1 to TRBJ1-3; a weak D match, TRBD1 (5 bases). CDR1 MGHRA and CDR2 YSYEKL come from the germline V gene. Deletions cut 0 bases from V and 3 bases from J, with 9 bases between. The CDR3 runs 15 residues.

This clone was counted once. The chain uses TRBV9 and TRBJ1-5, with D perhaps TRBD1 (5 bases). The CDR3 is made up of 14 amino acids. V lost 0 bases and J lost 4, with 8 bases in between. Germline V gene lookup returns CDR1 SGDLS and CDR2 YYNGEE. The CDR3 loop reads CASSVGGLNQPQHF. CDR3 nucleotide sequence: TGTGCCAGCAGCGTAGGGGGGTTAAATCAGCCCCAGCATTTT.

The chain couples TRBV5-1 to TRBJ2-7; TRBD2 matches 9 bases. The CDR3 contains 14 residues. Trimming at V came to 6 bases and at J to 2 bases, leaving 6 bases not matched to a gene. The V gene's germline CDR1 is SGHRS and CDR2 YFSETQ. The CDR3: CASKISGSPYEQYF. In DNA form, the CDR3 reads TGCGCCAGCAAGATTAGCGGGAGCCCCTACGAGCAGTACTTC.

The chain combines TRBV4-1 with TRBJ1-2; D gene unclear. The CDR3 has 13 residues. Trimming shortened V by 4 bases and J by 3 bases, and 9 bases separated the two germline ends. The germline V gene has CDR1 MGHRA and CDR2 YSYEKL. The CDR3 DNA follows: TGCGCCAGCAGCCTCGCCGGGGACTATGGCTACACCTTC. Its protein product is CASSLAGDYGYTF.

J is TRBJ2-3 and V is TRBV19; tentatively, D is TRBD1 (6 bases). Germline V gene sequence: CDR1 LNHDA, CDR2 SQIVND (reference sequence). V was shortened by 5 bases and J by 0 bases, with 15 bases between the two germline ends. The CDR3 totals 16 residues. Here the CDR3 reads CASSVGTYSSTDTQYF. As DNA, the CDR3 is TGTGCCAGTAGTGTGGGGACATACTCTAGCACAGATACGCAGTATTTT.

The gene calls are TRBV2 and TRBJ2-1; D remains ambiguous. CDR3 length: 15 residues. Looked up from germline, CDR1 is SNHLY and CDR2 is FYNNEI. The germline V and J ends were trimmed by 4 bases and 0 bases, with 10 bases remaining between them. In DNA, the CDR3 is TGTGCCAGCAGTGCTTGGAGTCTCTCCTACAATGAGCAGTTCTTC. Translation gives CASSAWSLSYNEQFF.

This chain connects TRBV7-2 to TRBJ2-7, with 7 bases matching TRBD2. From germline, CDR1 is SGHTA and CDR2 FQGNSA. V trimming: 2 bases; J trimming: 3 bases; junction bases outside the gene matches: 4. CDR3 length: 14 residues. CDR3 region: CASSLTSGDYEQYF. The CDR3 DNA reads as TGTGCCAGCAGCTTAACCAGCGGGGACTACGAGCAGTACTTC. The full variable domain, in which reference TRBV7-2 and TRBJ2-7 provide the parts outside the CDR3, is GAGVSQSPSNKVTEKGKDVELRCDPISGHTALYWYRQSLGQGLEFLIYFQGNSAPDKSGLPSDRFSAERTGGSVSTLTIQRTQQEDSAVYLCASSLTSGDYEQYFGPGTRLTVT.

V usage is TRBV9 and J usage is TRBJ1-2; possibly TRBD1 for D (5 bases). The germline CDR1 and CDR2 sequences are SGDLS and YYNGEE. The V gene lost 6 bases and the J gene lost 4 bases, with 16 bases spanning the gap. The CDR3 is 14 amino acids. CDR3 sequence (DNA): TGTGCCAGCAACAAGCCCCCCGGGACCTATGGCTACACCTTC. This translates into CASNKPPGTYGYTF.

The V and J genes are TRBV13 and TRBJ1-1; no clear D. V lost 7 bases and J lost 0, with 6 bases in between. The length of the CDR3 is 12 residues. Germline CDR1 is PRHDT and CDR2 is FYEKMQ (reference sequence). Here the CDR3 DNA reads TGTGCCAGCACAGTAGTGAACACTGAAGCTTTCTTT. Translated: CASTVVNTEAFF.

The genes are TRBV4-2 and TRBJ1-4; tentative D call: TRBD1 (6 bases). V lost 6 bases and J 3 bases, leaving 14 bases between the germline ends. From germline, CDR1 is LGHNA and CDR2 YNFKEQ. The length of the CDR3 is 15 residues. The CDR3 DNA sequence: TGTGCCAGCAGTCTGGACAGCCCGGCTAATGAAAAACTGTTTTTT. Its protein product is CASSLDSPANEKLFF.

The rearrangement links TRBV2 to TRBJ1-5, with D perhaps TRBD1 (6 bases). CDR3 length: 14 residues. Germline CDR1 reads SNHLY; CDR2 reads FYNNEI. V lost 5 bases, J lost 7 bases, and 15 bases lay in between. Here the CDR3 reads CASSLGQLPQPQHF. The CDR3 DNA sequence: TGTGCCAGCAGTCTTGGACAGCTACCCCAGCCCCAGCATTTT.

The J gene is TRBJ1-5, the V gene TRBV5-8, with D perhaps matching TRBD1 (6 bases). V lost 4 bases, J lost 3 bases, and 14 bases lay in between. The CDR3 covers 15 residues. Germline V gene lookup returns CDR1 SGHTS and CDR2 YDEGEE. The CDR3 DNA follows: TGTGCCAGCAGCCCTCAGGGGCCCCTCAATCAGCCCCAGCATTTT. The encoded protein is CASSPQGPLNQPQHF.

This sequence joins TRBV25-1 and TRBJ1-4; 7 nucleotides agree with TRBD1. The CDR3 loop spans 15 amino acids. With 7 bases clipped from V and 5 bases from J, the junction kept 10 bases outside the gene matches. Germline V gene sequence: CDR1 MGHDK, CDR2 SYGVNS. The chain's CDR3 is CASTSRDSPNEKLFF. The CDR3, as DNA: TGTGCCAGCACCTCCAGGGACAGCCCCAATGAAAAACTGTTTTTT.

J is TRBJ1-2 and V is TRBV5-1, with D tentatively TRBD1 (6 bases). This CDR3 has 14 residues. Trimming cost V 4 bases and J 2 bases, with 12 bases left between them. From germline, CDR1 is SGHRS and CDR2 YFSETQ. CDR3 nucleotide sequence: TGCGCCAGCAGCGTATCGACAGGAAACTATGGCTACACCTTC. Residues: CASSVSTGNYGYTF.

The CDR3 reads CAWSPGGNLNKGYTF. The CDR3 nucleotides are TGTGCCTGGAGTCCCGGGGGGAATCTTAATAAGGGCTACACCTTC. The chain uses TRBV30 and TRBJ1-2; tentatively, D is TRBD1 (5 bases). Germline V gene lookup returns CDR1 GTSNPN and CDR2 SVGIG (reference sequence). The CDR3 loop spans 15 amino acids. Trimming left V 2 bases short and J 8 bases short, with 21 bases between.

The rearrangement links TRBV6-1 to TRBJ2-3; 11 positions agree with TRBD2. This CDR3 is 15 amino acids long. Germline V lookup: CDR1 MNHNS, CDR2 SASEGT. With V trimmed by 6 bases and J by 2 bases, 4 bases remained unmatched. The chain's CDR3 is CASRLAGAFTDTQYF. DNA of the CDR3: TGTGCCAGCAGACTAGCGGGAGCCTTCACAGATACGCAGTATTTT.

The chain joins TRBV7-2 to TRBJ1-1, with D tentatively TRBD1 (6 bases). This CDR3 spans 14 amino acids. V shed 5 bases and J shed 1 base, with 11 bases lying between them. Germline CDR1 is SGHTA and CDR2 is FQGNSA. The CDR3, as DNA: TGTGCCAGCAGCCCGCACAGGGCGAACACTGAAGCTTTCTTT. This sequence encodes CASSPHRANTEAFF.

The chain employs TRBV28 and TRBJ1-1; 10 bases map to TRBD1. This CDR3 is built from 17 residues. Germline-derived CDR1 and CDR2 are MDHEN and SYDVKM. V was pared by 4 bases and J by 4 bases, with 12 bases of the junction left unmatched. The CDR3 region is CASSSRTGGYDSTEAFF. CDR3 sequence (DNA): TGTGCCAGCAGTTCTCGGACAGGGGGTTACGATAGCACTGAAGCTTTCTTT.

This chain links TRBV10-1 with TRBJ2-7; D is unclear. The V end was cut by 1 base, the J end by 9 bases, with 13 bases between. There are 13 residues in the CDR3. Germline CDR1 reads WNHNN; CDR2 reads SYGVQD (reference sequence). In DNA form, the CDR3 reads TGCGCCAGCAGTGAGTACGGAACACAAGTGCAGTACTTC. It yields the protein CASSEYGTQVQYF.

Only one count was recorded for this clone. This rearrangement joins TRBV18 to TRBJ1-1; TRBD1 matches at 7 bases. V shed 6 bases and J 0 bases; nucleotides not matched to a gene: 13. CDR3 length: 17 residues. Germline-derived CDR1 and CDR2 are KGHSH and LQKENI. CDR3 nucleotide sequence: TGTGCCAGCTCTGCTCTTACGAGGGGGCGCGTGAACACTGAAGCTTTCTTT. This gives the protein CASSALTRGRVNTEAFF.